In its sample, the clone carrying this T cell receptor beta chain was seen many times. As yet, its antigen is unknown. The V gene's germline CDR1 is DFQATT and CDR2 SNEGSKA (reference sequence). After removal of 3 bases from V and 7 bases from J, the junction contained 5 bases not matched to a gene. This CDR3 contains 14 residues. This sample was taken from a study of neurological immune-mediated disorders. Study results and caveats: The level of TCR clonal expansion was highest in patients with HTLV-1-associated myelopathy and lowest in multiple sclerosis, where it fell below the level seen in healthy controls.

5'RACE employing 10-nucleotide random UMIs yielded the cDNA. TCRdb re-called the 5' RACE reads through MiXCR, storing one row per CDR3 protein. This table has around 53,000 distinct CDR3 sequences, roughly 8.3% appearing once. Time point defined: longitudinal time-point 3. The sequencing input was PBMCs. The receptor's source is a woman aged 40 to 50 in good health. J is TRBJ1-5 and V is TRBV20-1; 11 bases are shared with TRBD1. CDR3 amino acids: CSARKGQGVQPQHF. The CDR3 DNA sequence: TGCAGTGCTAGGAAGGGACAGGGGGTCCAGCCCCAGCATTTT.